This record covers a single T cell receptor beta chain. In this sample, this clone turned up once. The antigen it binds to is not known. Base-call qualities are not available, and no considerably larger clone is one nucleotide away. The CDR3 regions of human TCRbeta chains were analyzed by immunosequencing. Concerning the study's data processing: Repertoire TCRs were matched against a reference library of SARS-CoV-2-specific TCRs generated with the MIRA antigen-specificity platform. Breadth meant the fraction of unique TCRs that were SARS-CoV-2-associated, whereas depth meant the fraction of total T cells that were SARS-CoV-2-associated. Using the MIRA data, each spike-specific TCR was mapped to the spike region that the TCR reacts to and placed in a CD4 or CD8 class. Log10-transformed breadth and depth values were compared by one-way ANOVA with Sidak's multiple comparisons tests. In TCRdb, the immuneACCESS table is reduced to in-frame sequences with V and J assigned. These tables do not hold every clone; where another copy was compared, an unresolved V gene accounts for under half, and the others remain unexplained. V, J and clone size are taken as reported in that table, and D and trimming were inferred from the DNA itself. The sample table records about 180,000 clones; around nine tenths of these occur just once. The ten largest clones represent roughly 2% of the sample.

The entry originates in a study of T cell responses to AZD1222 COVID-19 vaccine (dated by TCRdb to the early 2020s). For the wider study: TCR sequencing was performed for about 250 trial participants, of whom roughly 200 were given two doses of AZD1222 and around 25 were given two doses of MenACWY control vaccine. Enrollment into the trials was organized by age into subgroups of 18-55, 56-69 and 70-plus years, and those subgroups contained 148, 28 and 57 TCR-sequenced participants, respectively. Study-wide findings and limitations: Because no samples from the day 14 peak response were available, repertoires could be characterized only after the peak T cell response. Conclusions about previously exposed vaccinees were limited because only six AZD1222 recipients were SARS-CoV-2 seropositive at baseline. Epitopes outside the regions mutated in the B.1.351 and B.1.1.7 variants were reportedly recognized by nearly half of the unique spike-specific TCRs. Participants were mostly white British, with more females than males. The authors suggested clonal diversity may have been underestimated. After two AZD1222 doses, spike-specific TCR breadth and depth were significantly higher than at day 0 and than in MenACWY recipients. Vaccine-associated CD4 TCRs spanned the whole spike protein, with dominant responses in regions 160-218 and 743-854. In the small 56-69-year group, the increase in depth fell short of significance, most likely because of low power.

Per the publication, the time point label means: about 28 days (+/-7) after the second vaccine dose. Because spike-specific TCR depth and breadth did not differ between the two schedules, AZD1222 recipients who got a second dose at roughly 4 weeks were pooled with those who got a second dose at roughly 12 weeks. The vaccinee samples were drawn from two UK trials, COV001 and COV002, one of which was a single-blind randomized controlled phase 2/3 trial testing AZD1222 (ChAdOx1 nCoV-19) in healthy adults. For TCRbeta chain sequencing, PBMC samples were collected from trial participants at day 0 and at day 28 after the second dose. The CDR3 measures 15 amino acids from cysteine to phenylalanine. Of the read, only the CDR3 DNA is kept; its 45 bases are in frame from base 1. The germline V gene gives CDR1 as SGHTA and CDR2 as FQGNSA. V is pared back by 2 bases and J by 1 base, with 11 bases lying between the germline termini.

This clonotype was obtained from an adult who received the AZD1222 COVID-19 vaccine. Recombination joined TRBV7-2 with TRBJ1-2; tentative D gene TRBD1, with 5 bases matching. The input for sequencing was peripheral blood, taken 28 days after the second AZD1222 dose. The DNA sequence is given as TGTGCCAGCAGCTTAATTAGGGGCCATAACTATGGCTACACCTTC. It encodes CASSLIRGHNYGYTF. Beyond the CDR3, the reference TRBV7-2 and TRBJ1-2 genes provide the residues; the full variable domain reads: GAGVSQSPSNKVTEKGKDVELRCDPISGHTALYWYRQSLGQGLEFLIYFQGNSAPDKSGLPSDRFSAERTGGSVSTLTIQRTQQEDSAVYLCASSLIRGHNYGYTFGSGTRLTVV.